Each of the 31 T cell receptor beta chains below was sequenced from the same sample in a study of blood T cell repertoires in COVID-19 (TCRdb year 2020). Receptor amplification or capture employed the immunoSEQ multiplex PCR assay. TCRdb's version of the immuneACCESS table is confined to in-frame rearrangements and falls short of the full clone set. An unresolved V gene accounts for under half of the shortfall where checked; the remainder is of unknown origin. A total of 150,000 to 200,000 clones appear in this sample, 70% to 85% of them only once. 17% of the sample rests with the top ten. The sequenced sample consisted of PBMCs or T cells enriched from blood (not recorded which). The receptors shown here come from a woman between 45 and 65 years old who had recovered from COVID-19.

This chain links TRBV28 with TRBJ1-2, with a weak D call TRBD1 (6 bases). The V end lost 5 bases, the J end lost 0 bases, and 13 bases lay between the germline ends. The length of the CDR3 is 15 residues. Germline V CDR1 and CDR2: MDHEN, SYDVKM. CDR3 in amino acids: CASSTTTGTNYGYTF. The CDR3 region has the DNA TGTGCCAGCAGTACTACGACAGGTACTAACTATGGCTACACCTTC.

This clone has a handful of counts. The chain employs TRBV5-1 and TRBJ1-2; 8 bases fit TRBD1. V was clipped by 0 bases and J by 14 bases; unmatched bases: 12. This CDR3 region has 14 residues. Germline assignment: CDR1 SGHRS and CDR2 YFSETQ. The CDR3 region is CASSLARSNGDRTF. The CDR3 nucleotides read TGCGCCAGCAGCTTGGCCAGGTCTAACGGGGACAGGACCTTC.

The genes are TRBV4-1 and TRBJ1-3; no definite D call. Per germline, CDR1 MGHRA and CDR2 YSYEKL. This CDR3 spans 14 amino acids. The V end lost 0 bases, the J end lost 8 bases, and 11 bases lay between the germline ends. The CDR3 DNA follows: TGCGCCAGCAGCCAAGAACTGATGGAGTACACCATATATTTT. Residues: CASSQELMEYTIYF.

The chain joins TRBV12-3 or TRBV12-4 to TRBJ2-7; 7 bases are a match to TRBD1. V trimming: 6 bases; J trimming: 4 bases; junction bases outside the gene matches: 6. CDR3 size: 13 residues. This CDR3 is CASSRDSPYEQYF. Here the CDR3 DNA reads TGTGCCAGCAGCCGGGACAGCCCTTACGAGCAGTACTTC.

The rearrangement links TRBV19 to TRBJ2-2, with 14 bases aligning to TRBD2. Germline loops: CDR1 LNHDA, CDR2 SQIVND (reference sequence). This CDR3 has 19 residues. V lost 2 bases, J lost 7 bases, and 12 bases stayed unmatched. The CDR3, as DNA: TGTGCCAGTAGTATAAGGACTAGCGGGAGGCACAATGGAGGCGGGGAGCTGTTTTTT. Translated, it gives CASSIRTSGRHNGGGELFF.

CDR3 bases: TGTGCCAGCAGTTTAATAAACAATGAGCAGTTCTTC. This gives the protein CASSLINNEQFF. The rearrangement uses TRBV12-3 or TRBV12-4 and TRBJ2-1; D uncertain. CDR3 size: 12 residues. The V gene lost 2 bases and the J gene lost 5 bases, with 4 bases spanning the gap.

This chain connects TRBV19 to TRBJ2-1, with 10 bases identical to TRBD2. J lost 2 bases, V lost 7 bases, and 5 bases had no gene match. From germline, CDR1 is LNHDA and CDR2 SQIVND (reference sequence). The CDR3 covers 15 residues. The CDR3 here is CASKYGLAAYNEQFF. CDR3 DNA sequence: TGTGCCAGTAAATACGGACTAGCGGCCTACAATGAGCAGTTCTTC.

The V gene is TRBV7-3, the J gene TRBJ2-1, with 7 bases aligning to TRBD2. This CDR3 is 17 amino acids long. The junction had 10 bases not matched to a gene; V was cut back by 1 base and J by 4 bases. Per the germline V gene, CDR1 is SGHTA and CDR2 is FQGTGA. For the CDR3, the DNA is TGTGCCAGCAGCTTAAAGAGTTCGGGGGAGGGGTACAATGAGCAGTTCTTC. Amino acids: CASSLKSSGEGYNEQFF.

The CDR3 nucleotides are TGTGCCAGCAATGATCCTCAAAGACAGGCGTATAATGAAAAACTGTTTTTT. Protein sequence: CASNDPQRQAYNEKLFF. The rearrangement links TRBV28 to TRBJ1-4, with TRBD1 as a possible D gene (6 bases). The CDR3 contains 17 residues. V lost 7 bases to trimming and J lost 4 bases, with 22 bases between them. The germline V gene encodes CDR1 MDHEN and CDR2 SYDVKM.

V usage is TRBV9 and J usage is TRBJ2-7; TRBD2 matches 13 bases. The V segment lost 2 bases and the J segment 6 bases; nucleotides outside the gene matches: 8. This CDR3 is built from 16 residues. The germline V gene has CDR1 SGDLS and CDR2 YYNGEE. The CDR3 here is CASSVGRTSGSSEQYF. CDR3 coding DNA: TGTGCCAGCAGCGTGGGAAGGACTAGCGGGAGTAGCGAGCAGTACTTC. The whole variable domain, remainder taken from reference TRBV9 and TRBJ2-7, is DSGVTQTPKHLITATGQRVTLRCSPRSGDLSVYWYQQSLDQGLQFLIQYYNGEERAKGNILERFSAQQFPDLHSELNLSSLELGDSALYFCASSVGRTSGSSEQYFGPGTRLTVT.

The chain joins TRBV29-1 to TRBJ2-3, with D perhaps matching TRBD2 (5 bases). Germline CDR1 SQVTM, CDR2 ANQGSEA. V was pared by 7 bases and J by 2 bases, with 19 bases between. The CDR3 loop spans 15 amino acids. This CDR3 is CSARTSSRVTDTQYF. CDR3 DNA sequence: TGCAGCGCCCGAACTAGTTCCCGAGTCACAGATACGCAGTATTTT.

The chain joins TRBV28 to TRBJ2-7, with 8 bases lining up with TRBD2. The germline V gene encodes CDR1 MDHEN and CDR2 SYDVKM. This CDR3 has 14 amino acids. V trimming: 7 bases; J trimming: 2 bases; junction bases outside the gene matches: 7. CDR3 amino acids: CASTRGGNAYEQYF. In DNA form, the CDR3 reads TGTGCCAGCACCCGCGGGGGGAACGCCTACGAGCAGTACTTC.

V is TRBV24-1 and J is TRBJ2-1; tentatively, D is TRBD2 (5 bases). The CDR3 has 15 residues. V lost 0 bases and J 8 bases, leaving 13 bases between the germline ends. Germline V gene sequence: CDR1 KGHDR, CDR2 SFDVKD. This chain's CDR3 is CATSDLQNDGDEQFF. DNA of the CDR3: TGTGCCACCAGTGATTTGCAAAATGACGGGGATGAGCAGTTCTTC.

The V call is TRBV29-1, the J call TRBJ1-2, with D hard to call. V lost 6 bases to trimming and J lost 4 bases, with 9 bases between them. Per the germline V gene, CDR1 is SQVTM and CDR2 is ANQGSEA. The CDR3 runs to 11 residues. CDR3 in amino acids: CSVLHTYGYTF. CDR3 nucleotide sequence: TGCAGCGTCCTCCACACCTATGGCTACACCTTC.

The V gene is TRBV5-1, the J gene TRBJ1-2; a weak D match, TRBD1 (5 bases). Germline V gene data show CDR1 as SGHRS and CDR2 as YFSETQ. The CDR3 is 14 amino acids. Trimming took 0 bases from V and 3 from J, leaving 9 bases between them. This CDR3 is CASSLDQGDYGYTF. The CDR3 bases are TGCGCCAGCAGCTTGGATCAGGGCGACTATGGCTACACCTTC.

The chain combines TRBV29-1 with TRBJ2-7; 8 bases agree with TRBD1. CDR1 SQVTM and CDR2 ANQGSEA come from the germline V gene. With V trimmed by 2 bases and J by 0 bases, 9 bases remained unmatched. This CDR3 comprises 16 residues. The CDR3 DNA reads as TGCAGCGTTGAATCCCGGGACAGGACTCTCTCCTACGAGCAGTACTTC. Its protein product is CSVESRDRTLSYEQYF.

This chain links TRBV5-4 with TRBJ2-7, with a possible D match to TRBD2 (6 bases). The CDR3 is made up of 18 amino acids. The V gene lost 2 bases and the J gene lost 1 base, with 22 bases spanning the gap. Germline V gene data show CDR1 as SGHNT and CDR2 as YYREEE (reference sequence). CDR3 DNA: TGTGCCAGCAGCTTCAGTAATAGCGGAGCCTACCATTCCTACGAGCAGTACTTC. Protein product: CASSFSNSGAYHSYEQYF. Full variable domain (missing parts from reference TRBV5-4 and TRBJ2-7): ETGVTQSPTHLIKTRGQQVTLRCSSQSGHNTVSWYQQALGQGPQFIFQYYREEENGRGNFPPRFSGLQFPNYSSELNVNALELDDSALYLCASSFSNSGAYHSYEQYFGPGTRLTVT.

CDR3 nucleotides: TGTGCCAGCAGCGACCAGACGCCGGGACAGAGCAATCAGCCCCAGCATTTT. Translation: CASSDQTPGQSNQPQHF. The chain recombines TRBV27 with TRBJ1-5; 7 bases map to TRBD1. The CDR3 contains 17 residues. V dropped 6 bases and J dropped 1; count of bases not matched to a gene: 12. Germline V gives CDR1 MNHEY, CDR2 SMNVEV (reference sequence).

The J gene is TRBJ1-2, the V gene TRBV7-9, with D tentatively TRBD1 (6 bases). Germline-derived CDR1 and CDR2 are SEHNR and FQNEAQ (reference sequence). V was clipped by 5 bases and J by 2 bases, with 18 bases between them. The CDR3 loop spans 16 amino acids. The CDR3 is CASSPTGLRGNYGYTF. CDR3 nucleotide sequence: TGTGCCAGCAGCCCGACAGGCCTAAGGGGAAACTATGGCTACACCTTC.

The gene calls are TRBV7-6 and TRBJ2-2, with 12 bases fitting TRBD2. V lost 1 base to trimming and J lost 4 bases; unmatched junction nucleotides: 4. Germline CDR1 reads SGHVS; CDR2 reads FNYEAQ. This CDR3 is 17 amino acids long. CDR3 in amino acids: CASSLESSGRVTGELFF. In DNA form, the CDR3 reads TGTGCCAGCAGCTTAGAGTCTAGCGGGAGGGTCACCGGGGAGCTGTTTTTT.

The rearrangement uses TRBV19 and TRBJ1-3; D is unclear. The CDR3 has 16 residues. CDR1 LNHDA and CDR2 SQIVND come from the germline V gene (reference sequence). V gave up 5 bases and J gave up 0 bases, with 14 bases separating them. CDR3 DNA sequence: TGTGCCAGTAGTCTTACACAGCCGCGCTCTGGAAACACCATATATTTT. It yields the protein CASSLTQPRSGNTIYF.

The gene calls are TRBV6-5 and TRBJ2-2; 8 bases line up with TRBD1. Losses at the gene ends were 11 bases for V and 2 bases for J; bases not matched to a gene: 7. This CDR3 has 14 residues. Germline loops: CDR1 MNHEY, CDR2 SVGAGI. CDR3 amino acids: CAGRTGLNTGELFF. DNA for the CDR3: TGTGCCGGACGGACAGGGTTAAACACCGGGGAGCTGTTTTTT.

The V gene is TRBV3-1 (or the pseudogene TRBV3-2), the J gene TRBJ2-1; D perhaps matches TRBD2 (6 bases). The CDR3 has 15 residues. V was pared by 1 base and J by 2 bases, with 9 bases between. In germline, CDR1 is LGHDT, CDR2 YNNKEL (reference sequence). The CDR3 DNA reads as TGTGCCAGCAGCCAAGCTGGCGGGGCCTACAATGAGCAGTTCTTC. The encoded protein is CASSQAGGAYNEQFF.

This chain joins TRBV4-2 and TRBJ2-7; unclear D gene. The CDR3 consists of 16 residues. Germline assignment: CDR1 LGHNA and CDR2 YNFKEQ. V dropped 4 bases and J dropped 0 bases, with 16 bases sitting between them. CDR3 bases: TGTGCCAGCAGCCTGGGTTCGCGGCGGAACTCCTACGAGCAGTACTTC. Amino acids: CASSLGSRRNSYEQYF.

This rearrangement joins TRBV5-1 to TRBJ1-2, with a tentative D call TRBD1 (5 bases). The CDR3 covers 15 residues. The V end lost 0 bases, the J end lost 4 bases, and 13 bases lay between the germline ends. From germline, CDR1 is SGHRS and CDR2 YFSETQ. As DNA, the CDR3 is TGCGCCAGCAGCTTGGCCGAGGAGGGGAGCTATGGCTACACCTTC. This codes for CASSLAEEGSYGYTF.

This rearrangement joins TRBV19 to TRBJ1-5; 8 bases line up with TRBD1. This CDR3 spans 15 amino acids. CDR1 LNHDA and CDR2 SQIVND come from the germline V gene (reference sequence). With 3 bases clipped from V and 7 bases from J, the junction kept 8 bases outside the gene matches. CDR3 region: CASSMSGGAWQPQHF. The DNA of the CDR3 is TGTGCCAGTAGTATGTCAGGGGGCGCTTGGCAGCCCCAGCATTTT.

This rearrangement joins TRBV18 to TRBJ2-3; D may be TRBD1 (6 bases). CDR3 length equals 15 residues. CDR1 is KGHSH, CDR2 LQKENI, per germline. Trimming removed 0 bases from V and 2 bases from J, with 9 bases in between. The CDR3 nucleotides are TGTGCCAGCTCACCACCCACAGGGAACACAGATACGCAGTATTTT. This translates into CASSPPTGNTDTQYF.

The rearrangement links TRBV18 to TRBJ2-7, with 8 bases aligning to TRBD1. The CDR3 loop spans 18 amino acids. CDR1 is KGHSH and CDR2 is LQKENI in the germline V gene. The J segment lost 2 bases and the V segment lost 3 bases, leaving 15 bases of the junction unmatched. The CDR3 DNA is TGTGCCAGCTCACCTACCCATACAGGGGGATTACCCGCCTACGAGCAGTACTTC. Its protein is CASSPTHTGGLPAYEQYF.

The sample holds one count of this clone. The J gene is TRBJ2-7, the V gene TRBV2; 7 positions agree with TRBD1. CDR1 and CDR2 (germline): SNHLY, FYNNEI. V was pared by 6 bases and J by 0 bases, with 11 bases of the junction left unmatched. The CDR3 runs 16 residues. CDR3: CASSMLGTAISYEQYF. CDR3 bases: TGTGCCAGCAGCATGCTCGGGACAGCGATCTCCTACGAGCAGTACTTC.

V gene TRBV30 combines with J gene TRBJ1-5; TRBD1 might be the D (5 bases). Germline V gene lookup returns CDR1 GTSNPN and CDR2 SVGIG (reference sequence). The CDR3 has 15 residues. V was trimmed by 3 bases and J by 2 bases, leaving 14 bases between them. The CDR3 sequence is CAWRNQGFGNQPQHF. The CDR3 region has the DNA TGTGCCTGGAGGAATCAGGGTTTCGGCAATCAGCCCCAGCATTTT.

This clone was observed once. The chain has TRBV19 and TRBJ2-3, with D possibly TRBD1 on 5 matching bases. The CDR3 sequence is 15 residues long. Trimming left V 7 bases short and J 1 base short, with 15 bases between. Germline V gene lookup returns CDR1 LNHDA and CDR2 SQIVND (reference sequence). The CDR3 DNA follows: TGTGCCAGTACCCGAGGTGGGGCCGGCACAGATACGCAGTATTTT. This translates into CASTRGGAGTDTQYF.